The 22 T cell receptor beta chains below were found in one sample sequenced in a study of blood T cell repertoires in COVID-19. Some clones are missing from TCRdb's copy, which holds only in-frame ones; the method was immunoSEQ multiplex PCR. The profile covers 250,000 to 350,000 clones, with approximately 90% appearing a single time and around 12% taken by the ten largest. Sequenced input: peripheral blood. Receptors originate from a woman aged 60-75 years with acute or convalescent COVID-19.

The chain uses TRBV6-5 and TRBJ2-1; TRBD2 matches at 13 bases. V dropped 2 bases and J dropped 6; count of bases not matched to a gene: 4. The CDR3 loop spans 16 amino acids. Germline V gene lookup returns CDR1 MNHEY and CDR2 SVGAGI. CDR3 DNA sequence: TGTGCCAGCAGTTACCGTGGGACTAGCGGGACCAATGAGCAGTTCTTC. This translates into CASSYRGTSGTNEQFF.

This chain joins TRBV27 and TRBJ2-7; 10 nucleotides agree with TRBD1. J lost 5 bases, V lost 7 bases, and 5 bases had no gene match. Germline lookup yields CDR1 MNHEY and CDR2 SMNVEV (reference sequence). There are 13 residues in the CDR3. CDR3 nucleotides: TGTGCCAGCACCGGACAGGGGGAACACGAGCAGTACTTC. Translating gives CASTGQGEHEQYF.

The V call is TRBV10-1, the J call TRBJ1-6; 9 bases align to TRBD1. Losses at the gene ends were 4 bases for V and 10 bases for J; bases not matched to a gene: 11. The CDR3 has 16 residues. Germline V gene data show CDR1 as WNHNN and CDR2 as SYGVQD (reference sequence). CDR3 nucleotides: TGCGCCAGCAGTGCCCCGGGACAGGGCCCTAACTCACCCCTCCACTTT. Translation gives CASSAPGQGPNSPLHF.

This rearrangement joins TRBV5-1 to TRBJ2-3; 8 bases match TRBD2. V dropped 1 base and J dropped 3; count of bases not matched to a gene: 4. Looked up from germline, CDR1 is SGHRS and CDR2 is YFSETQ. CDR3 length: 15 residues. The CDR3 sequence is CASSLNGGATDTQYF. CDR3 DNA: TGCGCCAGCAGCTTGAACGGGGGGGCGACAGATACGCAGTATTTT.

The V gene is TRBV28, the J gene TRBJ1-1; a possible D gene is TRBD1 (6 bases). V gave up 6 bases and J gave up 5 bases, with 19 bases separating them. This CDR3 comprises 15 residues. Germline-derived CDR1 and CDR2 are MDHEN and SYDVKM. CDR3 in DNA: TGTGCCAGCAGGGGAGGGGGAACAGGTTCGACTGAAGCTTTCTTT. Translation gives CASRGGGTGSTEAFF.

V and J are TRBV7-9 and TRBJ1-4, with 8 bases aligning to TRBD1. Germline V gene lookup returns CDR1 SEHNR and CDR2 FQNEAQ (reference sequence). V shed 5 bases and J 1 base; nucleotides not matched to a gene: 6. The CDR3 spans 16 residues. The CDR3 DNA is TGTGCCAGCAGCCCGGGACAGGTAGAAACTAATGAAAAACTGTTTTTT. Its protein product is CASSPGQVETNEKLFF.

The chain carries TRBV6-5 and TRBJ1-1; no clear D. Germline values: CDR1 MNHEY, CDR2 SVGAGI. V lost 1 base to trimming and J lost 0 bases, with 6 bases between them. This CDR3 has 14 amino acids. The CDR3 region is CASSYFGVNTEAFF. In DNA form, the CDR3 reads TGTGCCAGCAGTTACTTCGGGGTGAACACTGAAGCTTTCTTT.

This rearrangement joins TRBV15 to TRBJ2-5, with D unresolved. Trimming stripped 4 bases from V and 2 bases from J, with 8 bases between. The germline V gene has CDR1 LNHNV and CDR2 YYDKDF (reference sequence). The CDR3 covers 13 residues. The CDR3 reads CATSTTEQETQYF. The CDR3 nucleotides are TGTGCCACCAGCACCACAGAGCAAGAGACCCAGTACTTC.

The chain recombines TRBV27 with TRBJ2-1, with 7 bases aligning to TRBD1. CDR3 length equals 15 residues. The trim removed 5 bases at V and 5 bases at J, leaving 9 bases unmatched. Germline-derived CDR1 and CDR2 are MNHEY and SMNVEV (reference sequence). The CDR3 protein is CASSPGTEAHNEQFF. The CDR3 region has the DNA TGTGCCAGCAGTCCCGGGACAGAGGCCCACAATGAGCAGTTCTTC.

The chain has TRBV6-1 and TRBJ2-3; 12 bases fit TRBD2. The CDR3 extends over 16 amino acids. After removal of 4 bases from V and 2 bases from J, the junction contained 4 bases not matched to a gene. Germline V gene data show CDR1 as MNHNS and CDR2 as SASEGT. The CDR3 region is CASSGGLAGTTDTQYF. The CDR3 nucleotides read TGTGCCAGCAGTGGGGGACTAGCGGGTACCACAGATACGCAGTATTTT.

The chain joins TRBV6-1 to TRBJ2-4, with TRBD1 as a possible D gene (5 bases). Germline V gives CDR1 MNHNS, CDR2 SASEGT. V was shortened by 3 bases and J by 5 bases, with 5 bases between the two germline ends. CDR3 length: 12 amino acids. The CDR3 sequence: CASSDRENIQYF. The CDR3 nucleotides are TGTGCCAGCAGTGACAGGGAAAACATTCAGTACTTC.

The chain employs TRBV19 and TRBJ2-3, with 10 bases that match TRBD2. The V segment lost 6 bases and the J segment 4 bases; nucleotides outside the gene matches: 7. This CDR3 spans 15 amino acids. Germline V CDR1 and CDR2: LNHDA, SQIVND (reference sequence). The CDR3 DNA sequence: TGTGCCAGTAGGTCGTCTAGCGGGAGTCCAGATACGCAGTATTTT. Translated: CASRSSSGSPDTQYF.

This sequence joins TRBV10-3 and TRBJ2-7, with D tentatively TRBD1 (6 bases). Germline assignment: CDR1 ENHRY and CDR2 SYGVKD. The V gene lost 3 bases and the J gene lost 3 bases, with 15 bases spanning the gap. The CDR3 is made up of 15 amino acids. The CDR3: CAISEPDSFNYEQYF. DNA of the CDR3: TGTGCCATCAGTGAACCGGACAGCTTCAACTACGAGCAGTACTTC.

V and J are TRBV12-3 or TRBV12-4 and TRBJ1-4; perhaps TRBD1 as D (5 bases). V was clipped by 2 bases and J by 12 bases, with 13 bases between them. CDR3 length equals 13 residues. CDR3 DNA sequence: TGTGCCAGCAGTTTAAAAGGGGACTCGGAACTGTTTTTT. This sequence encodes CASSLKGDSELFF.

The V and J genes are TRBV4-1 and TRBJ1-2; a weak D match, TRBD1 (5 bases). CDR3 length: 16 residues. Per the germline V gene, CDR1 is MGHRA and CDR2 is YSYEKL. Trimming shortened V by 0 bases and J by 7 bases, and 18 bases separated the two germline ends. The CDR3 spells CASSQDRQGNGSGYTF. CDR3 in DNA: TGCGCCAGCAGCCAAGATCGCCAGGGAAATGGAAGTGGCTACACCTTC.

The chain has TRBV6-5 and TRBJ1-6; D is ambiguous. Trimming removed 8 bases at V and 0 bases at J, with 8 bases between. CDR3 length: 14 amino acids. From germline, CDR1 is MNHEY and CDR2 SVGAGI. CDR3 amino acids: CASSGSSYNSPLHF. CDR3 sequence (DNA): TGTGCCAGCTCCGGGAGCTCCTATAATTCACCCCTCCACTTT.

The CDR3 region has the DNA TGTGCCAGCAGCATTCCCCGTGCCGGGGAGCTGTTTTTT. Translation: CASSIPRAGELFF. V gene TRBV7-2 combines with J gene TRBJ2-2, with D hard to call. Looked up from germline, CDR1 is SGHTA and CDR2 is FQGNSA. This CDR3 region has 13 residues. V gave up 5 bases and J gave up 6 bases, with 10 bases separating them.

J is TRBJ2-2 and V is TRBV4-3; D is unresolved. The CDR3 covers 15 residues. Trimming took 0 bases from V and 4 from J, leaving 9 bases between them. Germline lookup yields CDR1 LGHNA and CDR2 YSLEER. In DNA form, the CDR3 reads TGCGCCAGCAGCCAAGATAACAGTCCCACCGGGGAGCTGTTTTTT. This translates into CASSQDNSPTGELFF.

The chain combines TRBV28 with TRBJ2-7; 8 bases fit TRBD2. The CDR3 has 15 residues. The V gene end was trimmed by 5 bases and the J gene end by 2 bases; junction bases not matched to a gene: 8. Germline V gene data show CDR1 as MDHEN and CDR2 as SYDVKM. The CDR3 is CASSPSGTRTYEQYF. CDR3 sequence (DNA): TGTGCCAGCAGTCCCTCCGGGACTAGAACCTACGAGCAGTACTTC.

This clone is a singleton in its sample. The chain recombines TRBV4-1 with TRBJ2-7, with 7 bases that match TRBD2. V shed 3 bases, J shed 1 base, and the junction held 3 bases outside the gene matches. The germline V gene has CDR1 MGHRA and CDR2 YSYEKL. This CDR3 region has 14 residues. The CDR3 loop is CASSHISGSYEQYF. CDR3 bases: TGCGCCAGCAGCCACATTAGCGGGTCCTACGAGCAGTACTTC.

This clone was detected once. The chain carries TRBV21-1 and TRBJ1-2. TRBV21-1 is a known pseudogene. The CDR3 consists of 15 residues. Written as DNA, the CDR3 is TGTGCCAGCAGCAAAGGGGGGGGGCCCCTCTATGGCTACACCTTC. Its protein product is CASSKGGGPLYGYTF.

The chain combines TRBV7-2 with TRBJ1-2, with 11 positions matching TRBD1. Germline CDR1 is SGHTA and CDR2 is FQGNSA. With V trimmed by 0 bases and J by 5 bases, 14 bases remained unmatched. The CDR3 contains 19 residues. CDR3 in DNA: TGTGCCAGCAGCTTAGCTCCTTTGGGACAGGGGGTGGCTGCTTATGGCTACACCTTC. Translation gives CASSLAPLGQGVAAYGYTF. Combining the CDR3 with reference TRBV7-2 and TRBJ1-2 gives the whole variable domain GAGVSQSPSNKVTEKGKDVELRCDPISGHTALYWYRQSLGQGLEFLIYFQGNSAPDKSGLPSDRFSAERTGGSVSTLTIQRTQQEDSAVYLCASSLAPLGQGVAAYGYTFGSGTRLTVV.